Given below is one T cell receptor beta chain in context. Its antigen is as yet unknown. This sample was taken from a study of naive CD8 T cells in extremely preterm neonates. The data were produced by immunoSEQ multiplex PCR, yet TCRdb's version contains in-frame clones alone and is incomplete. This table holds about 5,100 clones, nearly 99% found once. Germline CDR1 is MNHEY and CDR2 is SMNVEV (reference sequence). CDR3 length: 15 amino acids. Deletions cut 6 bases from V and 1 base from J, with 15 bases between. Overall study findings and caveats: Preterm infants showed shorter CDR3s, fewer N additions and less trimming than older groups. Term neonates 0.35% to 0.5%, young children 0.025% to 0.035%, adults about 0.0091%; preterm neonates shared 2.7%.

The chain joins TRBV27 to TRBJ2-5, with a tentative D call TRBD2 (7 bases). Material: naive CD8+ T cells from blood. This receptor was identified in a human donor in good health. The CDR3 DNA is TGTGCCAGCAGGCGCGTAGGGGGGGCCCAAGAGACCCAGTACTTC. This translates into CASRRVGGAQETQYF.